Listed below are T cell receptor beta chains from one sample, sequenced in a study of a mutant IDH1 vaccine in newly diagnosed glioma. Repertoires were generated with immunoSEQ multiplex PCR, while TCRdb's copy carries only in-frame clones and drops some. The sample includes some 68,000 clones, about four fifths seen only once; the top ten take around 8.2%. Sample: PBMCs, taken from a glioma patient treated with radiotherapy, temozolomide or both. The receptors were sampled from a man over 45 with glioma. Both conserved end residues are part of each CDR3.

CDR3 protein	V gene	J gene
CASSLGQGFNSPLHF	TRBV27	TRBJ1-6
CAISESRDNQPQHF	TRBV10-3	TRBJ1-5
CASSQDTGGLFYGYTF	TRBV4-1	TRBJ1-2
CASTGTGGQPQHF	TRBV18	TRBJ1-5
CASSQRGLNEKLFF	TRBV4-3	TRBJ1-4
CASSFEGAGANVLTF	TRBV7-2	TRBJ2-6
CASSLKGGTEAFF	TRBV7-2	TRBJ1-1
CASSLEGAPYSEQFF	TRBV5-1	TRBJ2-1
CATSILTGRTGELFF	TRBV15	TRBJ2-2
CASSLGRVYEQYF	TRBV5-6	TRBJ2-7
CSVLTANTEAFF	TRBV29-1	TRBJ1-1
CASGLDRGSKTQYF	TRBV12-5	TRBJ2-5
CASSEWIGQQYGYTF	TRBV6-1	TRBJ1-2
CASSPPEFRGYTF	TRBV28	TRBJ1-2
CSVKQGNSNQPQHF	TRBV29-1	TRBJ1-5
CAWSANLRGYGEAFF	TRBV30	TRBJ1-1
CASSIGQDAYEQYF	TRBV14	TRBJ2-7
CAWSVLRSSEAFF	TRBV30	TRBJ1-1
CASSLDSPNQPQHF	TRBV5-1	TRBJ1-5
CASSIQGYEQFF	TRBV19	TRBJ2-1
CASSLNLGGNTEAFF	TRBV7-9	TRBJ1-1
CASSFSPTNEKLFF	TRBV6-5	TRBJ1-4
CASSQDLTGRGYTF	TRBV4-2	TRBJ1-2
CASSLGGGNTGELFF	TRBV7-2	TRBJ2-2
CASSSGQPKAGTQYF	TRBV5-1	TRBJ2-3